These 10 T cell receptor beta chains were all obtained from the same sample, sequenced in a study of vaccination and CD4 T cells after COVID-19. Sequenced with the Oncomine TCR Beta short-read assay was DNA taken from cultured CD4+ T cells. TCRdb fed the PCR reads into MiXCR, producing one record per CDR3 protein. The table has about 18,000 distinct CDR3 sequences, roughly 60% seen once. The antigens of these receptors remain unknown. Treatment given: approximately 9-day PBMC culture with coronavirus spike peptide pools or control peptides (ViraFEST assay). Sequencing used CD4+ T cells from blood, cultured in vitro, obtained before SARS-CoV-2 vaccination. These receptors all stem from a human donor who had recovered from COVID-19.

The rearrangement uses TRBV6-1 and TRBJ1-1; 11 nucleotides line up with TRBD1. With V trimmed by 7 bases and J by 5 bases, 6 bases remained unmatched. Germline V gives CDR1 MNHNS, CDR2 SASEGT. The CDR3 runs 14 residues. This CDR3 is CASIRTGGETEAFF. CDR3 DNA sequence: TGTGCCAGCATTCGGACAGGGGGCGAAACTGAAGCTTTCTTT.

This chain links TRBV4-2 with TRBJ2-3, with 9 positions matching TRBD2. Per the germline V gene, CDR1 is LGHNA and CDR2 is YNFKEQ. V dropped 1 base and J dropped 0; count of bases not matched to a gene: 8. The CDR3 extends over 18 amino acids. The CDR3 protein is CASSQGLSLAGSTDTQYF. CDR3 sequence (DNA): TGTGCCAGCAGCCAAGGCCTATCCCTAGCGGGAAGCACAGATACGCAGTATTTT.

The rearrangement uses TRBV4-1 and TRBJ2-7; D uncertain. Trimming removed 2 bases from V and 0 bases from J, with 8 bases in between. The length of the CDR3 is 14 residues. Per germline, CDR1 MGHRA and CDR2 YSYEKL. CDR3 loop: CASSQPVISYEQYF. The CDR3 region has the DNA TGCGCCAGCAGCCAACCAGTCATCTCCTACGAGCAGTACTTC.

The V gene is TRBV7-9, the J gene TRBJ2-6; D gene uncertain. Germline V gene lookup returns CDR1 SEHNR and CDR2 FQNEAQ (reference sequence). The CDR3 spans 16 residues. V lost 6 bases and J lost 1, with 13 bases in between. The chain's CDR3 is CASRDKPASGANVLTF. For the CDR3, the DNA is TGTGCCAGCAGAGACAAGCCGGCGTCTGGGGCCAACGTCCTGACTTTC.

This clonotype occurred a few times. This rearrangement joins TRBV10-1 to TRBJ2-1, with 9 bases aligning to TRBD2. The CDR3 extends over 17 amino acids. Losses at the gene ends were 0 bases for V and 1 base for J; bases not matched to a gene: 4. Germline CDR1 WNHNN, CDR2 SYGVQD (reference sequence). The CDR3 bases are TGCGCCAGCAGTGAGTCGAGGCGGGAGGGGTCCTACAATGAGCAGTTCTTC. Translating it yields CASSESRREGSYNEQFF.

The chain recombines TRBV6-2 or TRBV6-3 with TRBJ2-7; TRBD2 aligns across 13 bases. Germline V gives CDR1 MNHEY, CDR2 SVGEGT. This CDR3 is built from 15 residues. Unmatched junction bases numbered 7, after V lost 6 bases and J lost 5 bases. CDR3 in amino acids: CASRTAGLAGDEQYF. The CDR3 coding sequence is TGTGCCAGCAGGACCGCCGGACTAGCGGGAGACGAGCAGTACTTC.

This clonotype was found a few times. The chain couples TRBV7-9 to TRBJ1-2; D gene ambiguous. Trimming cost V 3 bases and J 4 bases, with 9 bases left between them. This CDR3 spans 13 amino acids. Germline V gene data show CDR1 as SEHNR and CDR2 as FQNEAQ (reference sequence). Written as DNA, the CDR3 is TGTGCCAGCAGCTTCTGGGCGCGCTATGGCTACACCTTC. Amino acids: CASSFWARYGYTF.

This chain joins TRBV6-1 and TRBJ2-1, with unresolved D. There are 12 residues in the CDR3. Trimming pared 6 bases from V and 6 bases from J, leaving 9 bases between. CDR1 is MNHNS, CDR2 SASEGT, per germline. The CDR3 region is CASRARPNEQFF. The CDR3, as DNA: TGTGCCAGCAGAGCTAGGCCCAATGAGCAGTTCTTC.

The V call is TRBV27, the J call TRBJ2-1, with D maybe TRBD2 (6 bases). Germline CDR1 reads MNHEY; CDR2 reads SMNVEV (reference sequence). The length of the CDR3 is 12 residues. V dropped 5 bases and J dropped 15 bases, with 17 bases sitting between them. DNA for the CDR3: TGTGCCAGCAGTGAGACTAGTAATAAACCGTTCTTC. Protein: CASSETSNKPFF.

The V gene is TRBV5-6, the J gene TRBJ1-5; D uncertain. Trimming took 8 bases from V and 0 from J, leaving 12 bases between them. Germline loops: CDR1 SGHDT, CDR2 YYEEEE. The CDR3 consists of 14 residues. The chain's CDR3 is CASTQVHSNQPQHF. CDR3 DNA sequence: TGTGCCAGTACCCAGGTTCATAGCAATCAGCCCCAGCATTTT.